This TCR beta chain was found in a study of Graves' ophthalmopathy and Graves' hyperthyroidism. Amplifying from RNA transcripts, the study obtained TCR beta CDR3 regions. HTBI-primed first-round RT-PCR preceded second-round multiplex PCR. MiXCR, applied by TCRdb to the multiplex PCR reads, yields one record per CDR3 protein. The table lists about 500,000 distinct CDR3 sequences, around 15% of them singletons. The germline gives CDR1 SGHKS, CDR2 YYEKEE (reference sequence). Trimming cost V 4 bases and J 4 bases, with 11 bases left between them. This CDR3 comprises 13 residues. The J gene is TRBJ1-2, the V gene TRBV5-5; D call uncertain. This sequence originates from a woman in her twenties or thirties with Graves' ophthalmopathy. What was sequenced was blood. The CDR3 nucleotides read TGTGCCAGCAGCCACAGCGTCGGCTATGGCTACACCTTC. Its protein product is CASSHSVGYGYTF. Looking up the rest from reference TRBV5-5 and TRBJ1-2 gives the full variable domain: DAGVTQSPTHLIKTRGQQVTLRCSPISGHKSVSWYQQVLGQGPQFIFQYYEKEERGRGNFPDRFSARQFPNYSSELNVNALLLGDSALYLCASSHSVGYGYTFGSGTRLTVV.